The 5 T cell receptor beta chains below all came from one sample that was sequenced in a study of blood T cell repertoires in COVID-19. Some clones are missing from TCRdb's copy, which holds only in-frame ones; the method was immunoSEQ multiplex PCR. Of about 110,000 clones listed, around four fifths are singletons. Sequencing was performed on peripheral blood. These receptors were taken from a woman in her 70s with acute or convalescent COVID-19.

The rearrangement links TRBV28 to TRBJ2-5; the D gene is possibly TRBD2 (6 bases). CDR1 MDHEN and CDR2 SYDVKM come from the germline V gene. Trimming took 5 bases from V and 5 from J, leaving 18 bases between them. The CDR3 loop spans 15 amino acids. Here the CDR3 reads CASSTPGAEGETQYF. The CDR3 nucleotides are TGTGCCAGCAGTACTCCGGGAGCGGAGGGGGAGACCCAGTACTTC.

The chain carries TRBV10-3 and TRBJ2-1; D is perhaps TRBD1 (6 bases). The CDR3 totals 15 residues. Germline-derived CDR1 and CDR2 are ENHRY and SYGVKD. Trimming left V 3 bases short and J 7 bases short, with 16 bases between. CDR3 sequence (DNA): TGTGCCATCAGTGATCCTAACTCACAGGGAAATGAGCAGTTCTTC. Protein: CAISDPNSQGNEQFF.

The CDR3 DNA reads as TGTGCCAGTAGTATGTACAGGGGCAATTCACCCCTCCACTTT. Translating gives CASSMYRGNSPLHF. The chain recombines TRBV19 with TRBJ1-6; 7 bases are shared with TRBD1. Germline CDR1 reads LNHDA; CDR2 reads SQIVND (reference sequence). The V segment lost 3 bases and the J segment 7 bases; nucleotides outside the gene matches: 3. This CDR3 has 14 residues.

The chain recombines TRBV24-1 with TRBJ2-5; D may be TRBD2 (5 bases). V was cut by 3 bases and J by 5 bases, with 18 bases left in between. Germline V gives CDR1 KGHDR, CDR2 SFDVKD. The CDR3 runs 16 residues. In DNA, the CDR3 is TGTGCCACCAGTGATGCCTTCGAGGGTTTTGTGGAGACCCAGTACTTC. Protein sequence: CATSDAFEGFVETQYF.

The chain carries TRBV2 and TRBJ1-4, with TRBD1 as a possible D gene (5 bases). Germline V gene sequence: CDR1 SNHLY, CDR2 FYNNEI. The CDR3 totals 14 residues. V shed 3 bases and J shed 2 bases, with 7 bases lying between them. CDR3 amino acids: CASSDHRTNEKLFF. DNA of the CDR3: TGTGCCAGCAGTGATCACAGGACTAATGAAAAACTGTTTTTT.